Following are 32 T cell receptor beta chains from one sample sequenced in a study of cytomegalovirus exposure and HLA in healthy donors. TCRdb's copy holds only in-frame clones and misses some; the assay was immunoSEQ multiplex PCR. The profile shows 200,000 to 250,000 clones, 85% to 90% of them singletons. What was sequenced was PBMCs. Receptors were obtained from a man aged 18 to 29 in good health and CMV-seronegative.

This chain connects TRBV27 to TRBJ2-5; TRBD2 matches at 7 bases. The germline CDR1 and CDR2 sequences are MNHEY and SMNVEV (reference sequence). This CDR3 region has 16 residues. Trimming took 0 bases from V and 5 from J; bases not matched to a gene: 9. The CDR3 bases are TGTGCCAGCAGTTTATCGCCGGGAGGAGGAGTGGAGACCCAGTACTTC. Translating gives CASSLSPGGGVETQYF.

A note on this clone: Within the sample, other DNA sequences also encode this same CDR3. The J gene is TRBJ2-6, the V gene TRBV18, with 8 bases identical to TRBD1. The CDR3 loop spans 15 amino acids. J was trimmed by 4 bases and V by 6 bases; bases with no gene match: 5. Germline-derived CDR1 and CDR2 are KGHSH and LQKENI. CDR3 loop: CASSPQGAGANVLTF. CDR3 sequence (DNA): TGTGCCAGCTCGCCCCAGGGGGCGGGGGCCAACGTCCTGACTTTC.

In DNA, the CDR3 is TGTGCCAGCGCAGGCACAGATACGCAGTATTTT. Its translation is CASAGTDTQYF. The chain employs TRBV9 and TRBJ2-3; D is unclear. The CDR3 sequence is 11 residues long. V lost 7 bases and J 1 base, leaving 4 bases between the germline ends. Germline-derived CDR1 and CDR2 are SGDLS and YYNGEE.

This chain uses TRBV14 with TRBJ1-4, with D possibly matching TRBD1 (6 bases). Trimming pared 5 bases from V and 5 bases from J, leaving 12 bases between. Looked up from germline, CDR1 is SGHDN and CDR2 is FVKESK. The CDR3 runs to 14 residues. CDR3 in DNA: TGTGCCAGCAGCGACGGACAGTTAAATGAAAAACTGTTTTTT. As protein: CASSDGQLNEKLFF.

This clone was recorded a few times. This chain links TRBV2 with TRBJ2-7, with D possibly matching TRBD1 (6 bases). Between the trimmed V and J ends, which lost 4 bases and 6 bases, there was a span of 19 bases. Germline CDR1 SNHLY, CDR2 FYNNEI. CDR3 length equals 15 residues. The CDR3 region is CASSVQAGVVVEQYF. The DNA for the CDR3 is TGTGCCAGCAGTGTTCAGGCAGGGGTAGTGGTCGAGCAGTACTTC. Looking up the rest from reference TRBV2 and TRBJ2-7 gives the full variable domain: EPEVTQTPSHQVTQMGQEVILRCVPISNHLYFYWYRQILGQKVEFLVSFYNNEISEKSEIFDDQFSVERPDGSNFTLKIRSTKLEDSAMYFCASSVQAGVVVEQYFGPGTRLTVT.

This chain connects TRBV21-1 to TRBJ1-2. TRBV21-1 represents a pseudogene. CDR3 length: 15 amino acids. CDR3: CASSKVWRTEDGYTF. The CDR3, as DNA: TGTGCCAGCAGCAAAGTCTGGAGGACGGAGGATGGCTACACCTTC.

This chain links TRBV5-1 with TRBJ1-1; tentatively, D is TRBD1 (5 bases). Looked up from germline, CDR1 is SGHRS and CDR2 is YFSETQ. CDR3 size: 15 residues. The ends were cut back, 1 base at V and 0 bases at J, with 10 bases in the middle. The CDR3 sequence is CASSLTTALNTEAFF. For the CDR3, the DNA is TGCGCCAGCAGCTTGACGACAGCACTGAACACTGAAGCTTTCTTT. Combining the CDR3 with reference TRBV5-1 and TRBJ1-1 gives the whole variable domain KAGVTQTPRYLIKTRGQQVTLSCSPISGHRSVSWYQQTPGQGLQFLFEYFSETQRNKGNFPGRFSGRQFSNSRSEMNVSTLELGDSALYLCASSLTTALNTEAFFGQGTRLTVV.

This clone was observed once. The rearrangement uses TRBV7-9 and TRBJ1-5, with D perhaps matching TRBD1 (6 bases). V shed 4 bases and J shed 4 bases, with 14 bases lying between them. CDR1 and CDR2 from the germline V gene are SEHNR and FQNEAQ (reference sequence). This CDR3 has 15 residues. The CDR3 nucleotides are TGTGCCAGCAGCTACGGACAGTGGCCTAATCAGCCCCAGCATTTT. Protein: CASSYGQWPNQPQHF.

The chain carries TRBV29-1 and TRBJ2-5; D gene uncertain. CDR1 SQVTM and CDR2 ANQGSEA come from the germline V gene. There are 12 residues in the CDR3. The ends were cut back, 6 bases at V and 4 bases at J, with 12 bases in the middle. The CDR3 spells CSVIRPGETQYF. CDR3 coding DNA: TGCAGCGTAATTAGACCAGGAGAGACCCAGTACTTC.

V usage is TRBV4-2 and J usage is TRBJ2-7, with 9 bases matching TRBD1. Germline assignment: CDR1 LGHNA and CDR2 YNFKEQ. The CDR3 has 17 amino acids. The V segment lost 1 base and the J segment 2 bases; nucleotides outside the gene matches: 9. The CDR3 reads CASSQVSTGTGTYEQYF. CDR3 nucleotides: TGTGCCAGCAGCCAAGTATCAACCGGGACAGGGACCTACGAGCAGTACTTC.

V usage is TRBV5-4 and J usage is TRBJ2-7; a possible D gene is TRBD1 (5 bases). The CDR3 has 14 amino acids. Trimming pared 4 bases from V and 4 bases from J, leaving 15 bases between. Germline CDR1 and CDR2: SGHNT and YYREEE (reference sequence). In DNA form, the CDR3 reads TGTGCCAGCAGCCCGCGTCAGGGTCGGTACGAGCAGTACTTC. It translates to CASSPRQGRYEQYF.

This clone was picked up a small number of times. J is TRBJ1-1 and V is TRBV9; 7 bases match TRBD1. The germline V gene encodes CDR1 SGDLS and CDR2 YYNGEE. This CDR3 is built from 12 residues. V gave up 0 bases and J gave up 10 bases; unmatched junction bases: 3. The CDR3 sequence: CASSVGTGPAFF. DNA of the CDR3: TGTGCCAGCAGCGTAGGGACAGGACCAGCTTTCTTT. Using reference TRBV9 and TRBJ1-1 for the parts outside the CDR3, the full variable domain is DSGVTQTPKHLITATGQRVTLRCSPRSGDLSVYWYQQSLDQGLQFLIQYYNGEERAKGNILERFSAQQFPDLHSELNLSSLELGDSALYFCASSVGTGPAFFGQGTRLTVV.

The rearrangement links TRBV19 to TRBJ2-7, with 10 bases matching TRBD1. This CDR3 region has 16 residues. CDR1 is LNHDA, CDR2 SQIVND, per germline (reference sequence). V was clipped by 6 bases and J by 5 bases; unmatched bases: 13. The CDR3, as DNA: TGTGCCAGTAGGGAAAATCCGGGACAGGGGACGGACGAGCAGTACTTC. Translated, it gives CASRENPGQGTDEQYF.

This chain links TRBV10-3 with TRBJ2-1; D is perhaps TRBD1 (5 bases). The CDR3 runs 15 residues. V lost 4 bases and J lost 7, with 17 bases in between. Looked up from germline, CDR1 is ENHRY and CDR2 is SYGVKD. CDR3 in amino acids: CAISASVVGANEQFF. CDR3 bases: TGTGCCATCAGTGCATCCGTCGTAGGGGCGAATGAGCAGTTCTTC.

This clone came up once. The chain combines TRBV2 with TRBJ2-1; 10 bases agree with TRBD2. Germline CDR1 is SNHLY and CDR2 is FYNNEI. This CDR3 comprises 14 residues. Trimming at V came to 6 bases and at J to 8 bases, leaving 7 bases not matched to a gene. DNA for the CDR3: TGTGCCAGCAGGGCTAGCGGGAGTTCGGATGAGCAGTTCTTC. As protein: CASRASGSSDEQFF.

This sequence joins TRBV15 and TRBJ1-6, with a weak D call TRBD1 (5 bases). V gave up 5 bases and J gave up 0 bases, with 17 bases separating them. The CDR3 spans 18 residues. The germline V gene encodes CDR1 LNHNV and CDR2 YYDKDF (reference sequence). CDR3 protein: CATSPQVYKSSYNSPLHF. In nucleotides, the CDR3 is TGTGCCACCAGCCCACAGGTTTACAAGAGCTCCTATAATTCACCCCTCCACTTT.

A note on this clone: Additional DNA sequences in this sample encode the identical CDR3. This chain uses TRBV5-4 with TRBJ2-7, with D possibly matching TRBD2 (5 bases). The CDR3 sequence is 13 residues long. Trimming shortened V by 2 bases and J by 0 bases, and 6 bases separated the two germline ends. Germline lookup yields CDR1 SGHNT and CDR2 YYREEE (reference sequence). The CDR3 protein is CASSLRGSYEQYF. The CDR3, as DNA: TGTGCCAGCAGCTTACGGGGCTCCTACGAGCAGTACTTC.

The V gene is TRBV11-2, the J gene TRBJ2-7, with 9 bases fitting TRBD2. The length of the CDR3 is 15 residues. Germline CDR1 is SGHAT and CDR2 is FQNNGV. Germline trimming cut 4 bases from V and 4 bases from J; bases unmatched to any gene: 8. CDR3 in DNA: TGTGCCAGCAGCTCGCTGGCTAGCGGGGCTTACGAGCAGTACTTC. Amino acids: CASSSLASGAYEQYF.

A note on this clone: The germline gene is not matched at one end of the junction; a read error may be the cause. The chain is built from TRBV23-1 and TRBJ2-7; 8 nucleotides align to TRBD1. TRBV23-1 is treated as an ORF (open reading frame) with a function not yet certain. The CDR3 contains 9 residues. CDR3 loop: CASRQGQEF. CDR3 coding DNA: TGCGCCAGCAGACAGGGACAGGAGTTC.

The rearrangement uses TRBV6-1 and TRBJ2-5, with TRBD2 matching over 9 bases. After removal of 1 base from V and 3 bases from J, the junction contained 3 bases not matched to a gene. There are 15 residues in the CDR3. The V gene's germline CDR1 is MNHNS and CDR2 SASEGT. The CDR3 protein is CASSEGLAEKETQYF. The CDR3 DNA is TGTGCCAGCAGTGAAGGACTAGCGGAAAAAGAGACCCAGTACTTC.

As to this clone: One end of the junction fails to match germline, which may point to a read error. The chain couples TRBV7-6 to TRBJ2-7; D is unclear. CDR3 length: 9 amino acids. Germline CDR1 reads SGHVS; CDR2 reads FNYEAQ. The CDR3 is CARKQLPRF. The CDR3, as DNA: TGTGCCAGAAAACAGTTGCCACGCTTC.

Written as DNA, the CDR3 is TGTGCCAGCAGTGAAAGTTCAGTAATTCAGCCCCAGCATTTT. It specifies CASSESSVIQPQHF. This sequence joins TRBV25-1 and TRBJ1-5; no clear D. CDR3 length: 14 residues. The V and J ends lost 2 bases and 6 bases respectively, with 11 bases between them. Germline V CDR1 and CDR2: MGHDK, SYGVNS.

This clone was seen a few times. This rearrangement joins TRBV28 to TRBJ1-1; no clear D gene. CDR3 length: 16 residues. Germline V gene lookup returns CDR1 MDHEN and CDR2 SYDVKM. V lost 3 bases to trimming and J lost 0 bases, with 14 bases between them. In nucleotides, the CDR3 is TGTGCCAGCAGTTTGCGGGATGCGGCTGTGAACACTGAAGCTTTCTTT. Its translation is CASSLRDAAVNTEAFF.

The chain employs TRBV7-3 and TRBJ2-5, with D maybe TRBD2 (6 bases). Trimming removed 4 bases at V and 1 base at J, with 10 bases between. The CDR3 is made up of 14 amino acids. Per the germline V gene, CDR1 is SGHTA and CDR2 is FQGTGA. This CDR3 is CASSSLAFQETQYF. In nucleotides, the CDR3 is TGTGCCAGCAGCTCGCTAGCGTTCCAAGAGACCCAGTACTTC.

This chain joins TRBV6-1 and TRBJ2-7; tentative D call: TRBD1 (6 bases). Germline V gives CDR1 MNHNS, CDR2 SASEGT. The CDR3 length is 18 residues. With 3 bases removed from V and 0 bases from J, the gap between germline ends came to 21 bases. CDR3 region: CASSEVKGTSSSSYEQYF. DNA for the CDR3: TGTGCCAGCAGTGAGGTGAAAGGGACATCTTCGAGCTCCTACGAGCAGTACTTC.

The rearrangement uses TRBV5-8 and TRBJ2-5, with a tentative D call TRBD2 (6 bases). Germline assignment: CDR1 SGHTS and CDR2 YDEGEE. This CDR3 has 16 amino acids. V lost 4 bases to trimming and J lost 7 bases, with 23 bases between them. Here the CDR3 DNA reads TGTGCCAGCAGCGACACAGCGTCTAGCGAGGGCGGGACCCAGTACTTC. It encodes CASSDTASSEGGTQYF.

This clone was seen a handful of times. The rearrangement uses TRBV19 and TRBJ1-3, with D uncertain. Germline V gene lookup returns CDR1 LNHDA and CDR2 SQIVND (reference sequence). There are 12 residues in the CDR3. The germline V and J ends were trimmed by 6 bases and 7 bases, with 10 bases remaining between them. The chain's CDR3 is CASSRGGNTIYF. The CDR3 coding sequence is TGTGCCAGTAGCCGAGGAGGTAACACCATATATTTT.

V and J are TRBV7-8 and TRBJ1-5; D not resolved. The CDR3 covers 14 residues. V shed 2 bases and J shed 8 bases, with 13 bases lying between them. Germline V gene data show CDR1 as SGHVS and CDR2 as FQNEAQ. CDR3 region: CASSLHGKLKPQHF. The CDR3 coding sequence is TGTGCCAGCAGCTTACATGGCAAATTAAAGCCCCAGCATTTT.

The chain couples TRBV6-5 to TRBJ1-4; D is uncertain. V was trimmed by 6 bases and J by 7 bases, leaving 18 bases between them. CDR1 MNHEY and CDR2 SVGAGI come from the germline V gene. This CDR3 has 15 amino acids. The CDR3 DNA reads TGTGCCAGCAGGACCTCGACGGGAAGAGCTGAAAAACTGTTTTTT. Protein sequence: CASRTSTGRAEKLFF.

This clone showed up just once. The J gene is TRBJ1-5, the V gene TRBV19, with unresolved D. Per germline, CDR1 LNHDA and CDR2 SQIVND (reference sequence). V was pared by 5 bases and J by 3 bases, with 8 bases between. This CDR3 has 13 amino acids. CDR3: CASSHYINQPQHF. CDR3 bases: TGTGCCAGTAGTCACTACATCAATCAGCCCCAGCATTTT.

This clone came up once. The chain combines TRBV5-8 with TRBJ2-7; D perhaps matches TRBD1 (5 bases). V was trimmed by 6 bases and J by 2 bases, leaving 12 bases between them. The CDR3 has 13 amino acids. Germline-derived CDR1 and CDR2 are SGHTS and YDEGEE. The CDR3 loop reads CASTGASPYEQYF. CDR3 nucleotide sequence: TGTGCCAGCACTGGGGCCTCGCCCTACGAGCAGTACTTC. Full variable domain (outside the CDR3, taken from reference TRBV5-8 and TRBJ2-7): EAGVTQSPTHLIKTRGQQATLRCSPISGHTSVYWYQQALGLGLQFLLWYDEGEERNRGNFPPRFSGRQFPNYSSELNVNALELEDSALYLCASTGASPYEQYFGPGTRLTVT.

This clone was seen more than once but under ten times. V is TRBV12-5 and J is TRBJ1-5; 7 positions match TRBD1. This CDR3 comprises 14 residues. V was pared by 7 bases and J by 6 bases, with 9 bases of the junction left unmatched. Germline V gene data show CDR1 as LGHNT and CDR2 as FRNRAP. The CDR3 DNA sequence: TGTGCTAGTGCCCCGACAGGGTTCCTTCAGCCCCAGCATTTT. Encoded protein: CASAPTGFLQPQHF. Full variable domain (remainder filled in from reference TRBV12-5 and TRBJ1-5): DARVTQTPRHKVTEMGQEVTMRCQPILGHNTVFWYRQTMMQGLELLAYFRNRAPLDDSGMPKDRFSAEMPDATLATLKIQPSEPRDSAVYFCASAPTGFLQPQHFGDGTRLSIL.